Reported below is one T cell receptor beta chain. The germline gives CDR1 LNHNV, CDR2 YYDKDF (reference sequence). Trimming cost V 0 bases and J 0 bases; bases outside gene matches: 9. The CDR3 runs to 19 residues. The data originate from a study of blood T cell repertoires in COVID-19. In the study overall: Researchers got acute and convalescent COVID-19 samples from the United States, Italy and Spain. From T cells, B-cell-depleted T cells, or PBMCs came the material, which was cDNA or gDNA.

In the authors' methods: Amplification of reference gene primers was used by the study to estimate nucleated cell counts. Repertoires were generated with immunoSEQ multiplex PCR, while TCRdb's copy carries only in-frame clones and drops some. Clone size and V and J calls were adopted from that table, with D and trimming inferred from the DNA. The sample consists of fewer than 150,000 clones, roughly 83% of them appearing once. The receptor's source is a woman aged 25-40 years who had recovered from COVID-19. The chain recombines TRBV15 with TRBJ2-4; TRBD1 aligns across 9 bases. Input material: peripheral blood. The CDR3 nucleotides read TGTGCCACCAGCAGAGATCTGTCGGGGACAGGGCTAGCCAAAAACATTCAGTACTTC. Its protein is CATSRDLSGTGLAKNIQYF.